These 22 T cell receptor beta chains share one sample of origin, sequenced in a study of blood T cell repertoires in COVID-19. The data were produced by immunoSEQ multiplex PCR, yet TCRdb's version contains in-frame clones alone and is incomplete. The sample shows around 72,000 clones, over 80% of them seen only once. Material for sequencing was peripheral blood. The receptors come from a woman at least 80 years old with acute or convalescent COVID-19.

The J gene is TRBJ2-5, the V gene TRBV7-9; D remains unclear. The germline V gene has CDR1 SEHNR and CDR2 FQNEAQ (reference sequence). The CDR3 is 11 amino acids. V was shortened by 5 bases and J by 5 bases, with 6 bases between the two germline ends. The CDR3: CASSPRETQYF. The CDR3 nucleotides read TGTGCCAGCAGCCCCCGGGAGACCCAGTACTTC.

In nucleotides, the CDR3 is TGTGCCACCAGCAGAGCCCAGAATAGCGGGAAAGAGACCCAGTACTTC. It translates to CATSRAQNSGKETQYF. The J gene is TRBJ2-5, the V gene TRBV15, with TRBD2 matching 8 bases. This CDR3 spans 16 amino acids. The V gene end was trimmed by 1 base and the J gene end by 3 bases; junction bases not matched to a gene: 7. Germline CDR1 LNHNV, CDR2 YYDKDF (reference sequence).

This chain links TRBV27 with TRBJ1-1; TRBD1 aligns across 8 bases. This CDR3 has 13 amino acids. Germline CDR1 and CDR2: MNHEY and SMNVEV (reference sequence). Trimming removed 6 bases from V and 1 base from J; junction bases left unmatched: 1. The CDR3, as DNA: TGTGCCAGCAGGACAGGGGCGAACACTGAAGCTTTCTTT. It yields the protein CASRTGANTEAFF.

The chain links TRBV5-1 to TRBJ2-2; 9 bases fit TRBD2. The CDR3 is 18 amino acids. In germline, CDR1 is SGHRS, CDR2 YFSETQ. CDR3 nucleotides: TGCCCCCGCAGCTTGGCGGCTCGCGGGGGGGCCGGGACCGGGGAGCTGTTTTTT. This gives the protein CPRSLAARGGAGTGELFF.

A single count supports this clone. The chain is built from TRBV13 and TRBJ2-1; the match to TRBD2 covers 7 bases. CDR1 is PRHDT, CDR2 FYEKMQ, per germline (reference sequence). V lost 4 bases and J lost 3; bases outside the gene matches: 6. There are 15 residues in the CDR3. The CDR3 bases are TGTGCCAGCAGCTCTGGTCGGGGGGTCTACAATGAGCAGTTCTTC. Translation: CASSSGRGVYNEQFF. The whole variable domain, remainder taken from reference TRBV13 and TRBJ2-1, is AAGVIQSPRHLIKEKRETATLKCYPIPRHDTVYWYQQGPGQDPQFLISFYEKMQSDKGSIPDRFSAQQFSDYHSELNMSSLELGDSALYFCASSSGRGVYNEQFFGPGTRLTVL.

The CDR3 nucleotides are TGTGCCAGCAGCTTCCCCGGAGGGGGCGTAGGTGGCTACACCTTC. It codes for CASSFPGGGVGGYTF. The rearrangement joins TRBV5-4 to TRBJ1-2; 7 bases fit TRBD1. The CDR3 has 15 residues. CDR1 is SGHNT and CDR2 is YYREEE in the germline V gene (reference sequence). V gave up 2 bases and J gave up 7 bases; unmatched junction bases: 11.

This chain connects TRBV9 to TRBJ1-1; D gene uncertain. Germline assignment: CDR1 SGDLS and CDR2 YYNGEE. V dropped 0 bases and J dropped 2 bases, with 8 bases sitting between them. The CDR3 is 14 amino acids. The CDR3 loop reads CASSVGPSNTEAFF. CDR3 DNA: TGTGCCAGCAGCGTAGGGCCTAGTAACACTGAAGCTTTCTTT. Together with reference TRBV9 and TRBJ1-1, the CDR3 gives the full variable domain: DSGVTQTPKHLITATGQRVTLRCSPRSGDLSVYWYQQSLDQGLQFLIQYYNGEERAKGNILERFSAQQFPDLHSELNLSSLELGDSALYFCASSVGPSNTEAFFGQGTRLTVV.

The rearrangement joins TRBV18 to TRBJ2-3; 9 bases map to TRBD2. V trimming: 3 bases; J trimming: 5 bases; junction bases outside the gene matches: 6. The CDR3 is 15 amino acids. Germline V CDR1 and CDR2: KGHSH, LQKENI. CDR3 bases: TGTGCCAGCTCACCGCCCGGGACTAGCTTAGATACGCAGTATTTT. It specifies CASSPPGTSLDTQYF.

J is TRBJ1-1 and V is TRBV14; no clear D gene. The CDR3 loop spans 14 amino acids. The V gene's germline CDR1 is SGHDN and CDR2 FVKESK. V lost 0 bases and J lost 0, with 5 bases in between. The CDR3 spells CASSQEWLNTEAFF. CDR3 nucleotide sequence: TGTGCCAGCAGCCAAGAGTGGCTGAACACTGAAGCTTTCTTT. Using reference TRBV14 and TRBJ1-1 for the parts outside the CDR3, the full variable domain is EAGVTQFPSHSVIEKGQTVTLRCDPISGHDNLYWYRRVMGKEIKFLLHFVKESKQDESGMPNNRFLAERTGGTYSTLKVQPAELEDSGVYFCASSQEWLNTEAFFGQGTRLTVV.

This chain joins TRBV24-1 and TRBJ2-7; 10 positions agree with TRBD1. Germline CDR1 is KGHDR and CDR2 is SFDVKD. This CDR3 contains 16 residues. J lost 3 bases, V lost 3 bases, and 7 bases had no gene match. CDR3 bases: TGTGCCACCAGTGATATGGGGACAGGGGACGGCTACGAGCAGTACTTC. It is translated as CATSDMGTGDGYEQYF.

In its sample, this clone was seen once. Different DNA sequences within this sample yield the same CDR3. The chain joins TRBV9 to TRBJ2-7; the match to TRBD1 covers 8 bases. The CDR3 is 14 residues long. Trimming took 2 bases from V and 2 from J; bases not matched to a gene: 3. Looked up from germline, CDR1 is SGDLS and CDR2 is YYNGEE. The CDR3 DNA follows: TGTGCCAGCAGCGTCGGGACAGGAGCCTACGAGCAGTACTTC. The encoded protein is CASSVGTGAYEQYF.

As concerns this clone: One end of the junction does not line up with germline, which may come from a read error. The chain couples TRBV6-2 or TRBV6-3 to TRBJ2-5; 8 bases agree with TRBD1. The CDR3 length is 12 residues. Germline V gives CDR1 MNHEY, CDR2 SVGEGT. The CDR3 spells CASSSGTGQAHF. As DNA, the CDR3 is TGTGCCAGCAGTAGTGGGACAGGCCAGGCACACTTC.

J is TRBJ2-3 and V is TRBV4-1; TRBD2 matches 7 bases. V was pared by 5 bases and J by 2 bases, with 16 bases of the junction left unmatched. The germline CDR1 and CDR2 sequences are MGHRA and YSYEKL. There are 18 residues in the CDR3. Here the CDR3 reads CASSSPPLRSGVTDTQYF. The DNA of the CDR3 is TGCGCCAGCAGCTCGCCTCCACTTAGGAGCGGGGTCACAGATACGCAGTATTTT.

The CDR3 region has the DNA TGTGCCAGCTCAATACAGGGGAGACAAGAAAATTCACCCCTCCACTTT. Residues: CASSIQGRQENSPLHF. This chain joins TRBV18 and TRBJ1-6, with TRBD1 identical over 7 bases. J lost 7 bases, V lost 5 bases, and 11 bases had no gene match. Germline-derived CDR1 and CDR2 are KGHSH and LQKENI. This CDR3 contains 16 residues.

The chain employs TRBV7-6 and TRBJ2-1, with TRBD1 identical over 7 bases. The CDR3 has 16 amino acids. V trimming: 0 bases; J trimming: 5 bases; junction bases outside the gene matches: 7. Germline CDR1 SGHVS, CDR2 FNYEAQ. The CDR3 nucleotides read TGTGCCAGCAGCTTAGCCAGCTGGACAGGAAACAATGAGCAGTTCTTC. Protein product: CASSLASWTGNNEQFF.

The CDR3 loop reads CAISEDSFFFYGYTF. CDR3 coding DNA: TGTGCCATCAGTGAGGACAGTTTTTTTTTCTATGGCTACACCTTC. The rearrangement links TRBV10-3 to TRBJ1-2, with a weak D call TRBD1 (5 bases). V lost 2 bases and J 4 bases, leaving 14 bases between the germline ends. Germline assignment: CDR1 ENHRY and CDR2 SYGVKD. CDR3 length: 15 amino acids.

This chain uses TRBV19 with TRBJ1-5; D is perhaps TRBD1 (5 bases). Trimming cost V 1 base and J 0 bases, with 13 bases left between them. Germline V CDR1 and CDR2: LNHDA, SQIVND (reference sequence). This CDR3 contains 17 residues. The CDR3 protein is CASSIARGSNSNQPQHF. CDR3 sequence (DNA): TGTGCCAGTAGTATAGCTCGGGGGAGCAATAGCAATCAGCCCCAGCATTTT. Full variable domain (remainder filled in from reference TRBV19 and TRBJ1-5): DGGITQSPKYLFRKEGQNVTLSCEQNLNHDAMYWYRQDPGQGLRLIYYSQIVNDFQKGDIAEGYSVSREKKESFPLTVTSAQKNPTAFYLCASSIARGSNSNQPQHFGDGTRLSIL.

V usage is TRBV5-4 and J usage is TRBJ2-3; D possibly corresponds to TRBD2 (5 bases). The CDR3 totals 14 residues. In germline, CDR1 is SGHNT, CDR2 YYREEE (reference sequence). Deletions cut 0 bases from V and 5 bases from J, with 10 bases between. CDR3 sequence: CASSLERAGDTQYF. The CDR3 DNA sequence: TGTGCCAGCAGCTTGGAAAGGGCGGGAGATACGCAGTATTTT. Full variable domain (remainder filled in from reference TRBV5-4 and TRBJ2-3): ETGVTQSPTHLIKTRGQQVTLRCSSQSGHNTVSWYQQALGQGPQFIFQYYREEENGRGNFPPRFSGLQFPNYSSELNVNALELDDSALYLCASSLERAGDTQYFGPGTRLTVL.

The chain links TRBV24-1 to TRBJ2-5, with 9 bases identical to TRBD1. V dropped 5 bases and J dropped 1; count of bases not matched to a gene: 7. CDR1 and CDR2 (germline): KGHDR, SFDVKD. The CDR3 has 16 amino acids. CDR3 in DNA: TGTGCCACCAGTGGCTTCACAGGGGGCCCCCAAGAGACCCAGTACTTC. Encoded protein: CATSGFTGGPQETQYF.

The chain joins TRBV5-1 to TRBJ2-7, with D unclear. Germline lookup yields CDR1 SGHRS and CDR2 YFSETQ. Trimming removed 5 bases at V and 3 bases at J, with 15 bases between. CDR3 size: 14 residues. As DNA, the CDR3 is TGCGCCAGCAGATCGGAGAGGATCCTCTACGAGCAGTACTTC. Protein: CASRSERILYEQYF.

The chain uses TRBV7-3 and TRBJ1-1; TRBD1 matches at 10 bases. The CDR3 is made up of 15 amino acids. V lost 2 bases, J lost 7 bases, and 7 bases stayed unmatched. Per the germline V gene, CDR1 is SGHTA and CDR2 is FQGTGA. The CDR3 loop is CASSLEPGTGVEAFF. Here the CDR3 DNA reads TGTGCCAGCAGCTTAGAGCCCGGGACAGGGGTTGAAGCTTTCTTT.

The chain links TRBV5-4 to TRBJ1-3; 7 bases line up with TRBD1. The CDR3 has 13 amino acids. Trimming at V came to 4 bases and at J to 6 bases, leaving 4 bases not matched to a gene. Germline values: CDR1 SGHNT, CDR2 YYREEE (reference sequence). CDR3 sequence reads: CASSPGTENTIYF. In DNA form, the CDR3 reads TGTGCCAGCAGCCCTGGGACAGAAAACACCATATATTTT.